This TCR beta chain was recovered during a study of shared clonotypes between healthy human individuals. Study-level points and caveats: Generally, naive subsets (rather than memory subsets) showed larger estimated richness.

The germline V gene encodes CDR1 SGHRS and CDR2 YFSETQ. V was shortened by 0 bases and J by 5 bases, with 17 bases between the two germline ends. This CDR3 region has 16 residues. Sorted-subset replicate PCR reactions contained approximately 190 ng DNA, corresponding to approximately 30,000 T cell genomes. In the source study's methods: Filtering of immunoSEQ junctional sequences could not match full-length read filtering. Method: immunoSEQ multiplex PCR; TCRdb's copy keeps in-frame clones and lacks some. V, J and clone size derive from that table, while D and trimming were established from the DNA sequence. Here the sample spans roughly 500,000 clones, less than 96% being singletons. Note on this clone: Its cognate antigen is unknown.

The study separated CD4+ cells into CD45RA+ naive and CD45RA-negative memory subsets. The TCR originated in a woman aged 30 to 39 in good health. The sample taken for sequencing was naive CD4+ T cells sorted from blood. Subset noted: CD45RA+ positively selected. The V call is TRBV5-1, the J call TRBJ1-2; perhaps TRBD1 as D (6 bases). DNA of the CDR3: TGCGCCAGCAGCTTGGCGGGTTCAGGGGCAGCTTATGGCTACACCTTC. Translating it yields CASSLAGSGAAYGYTF.